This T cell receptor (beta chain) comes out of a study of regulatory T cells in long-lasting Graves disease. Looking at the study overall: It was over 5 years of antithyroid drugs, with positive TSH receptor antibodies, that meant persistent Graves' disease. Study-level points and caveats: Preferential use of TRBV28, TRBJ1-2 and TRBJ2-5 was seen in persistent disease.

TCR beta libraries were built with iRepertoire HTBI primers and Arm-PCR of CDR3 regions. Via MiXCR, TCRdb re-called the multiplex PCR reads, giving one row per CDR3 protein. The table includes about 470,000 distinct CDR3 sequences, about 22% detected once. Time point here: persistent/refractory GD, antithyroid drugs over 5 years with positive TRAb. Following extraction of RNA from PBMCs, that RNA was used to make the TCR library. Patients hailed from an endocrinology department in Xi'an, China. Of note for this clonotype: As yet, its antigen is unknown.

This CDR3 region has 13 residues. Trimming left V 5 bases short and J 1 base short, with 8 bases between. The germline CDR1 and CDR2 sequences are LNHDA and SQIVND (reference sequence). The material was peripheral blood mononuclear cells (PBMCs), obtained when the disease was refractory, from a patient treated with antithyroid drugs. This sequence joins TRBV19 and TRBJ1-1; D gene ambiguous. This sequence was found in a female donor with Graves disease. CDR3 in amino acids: CASSWATNTEAFF. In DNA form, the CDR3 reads TGTGCCAGTAGTTGGGCCACGAACACTGAAGCTTTCTTT. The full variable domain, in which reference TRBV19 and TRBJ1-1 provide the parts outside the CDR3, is DGGITQSPKYLFRKEGQNVTLSCEQNLNHDAMYWYRQDPGQGLRLIYYSQIVNDFQKGDIAEGYSVSREKKESFPLTVTSAQKNPTAFYLCASSWATNTEAFFGQGTRLTVV.